The clone carrying this T cell receptor beta chain was seen many times. Its target is unknown. These data originate in a study of T cell repertoires in cytomegalovirus infection. Study-level information: Public TCR beta signatures indicated both CMV infection and matching HLA type.

TCRdb ran MiXCR on the reads and lists one entry per CDR3 protein. The sample lists fewer than 300,000 distinct CDR3 sequences, under 30% occurring once. Study results and limitations: It was HLA-C-restricted CMV-specific TCR beta clonotypes that dominated the response ex vivo.

The sequenced material came from PBMCs. The origin of this receptor is a human donor in good health (CMV status not recorded). Some clones in this sample may be carry-over from other donors' samples.

As DNA, the CDR3 is TGTGCCAGCAGGTCCCGAACGAACACTGAAGCTTTCTTT. Translating gives CASRSRTNTEAFF. This chain uses TRBV7-9 with TRBJ1-1; no clear D. The germline V and J ends were trimmed by 6 bases and 1 base, with 9 bases remaining between them. Germline CDR1 and CDR2: SEHNR and FQNEAQ (reference sequence). The CDR3 loop spans 13 amino acids. Variable domain in full (rest from reference TRBV7-9 and TRBJ1-1): DTGVSQNPRHKITKRGQNVTFRCDPISEHNRLYWYRQTLGQGPEFLTYFQNEAQLEKSRLLSDRFSAERPKGSFSTLEIQRTEQGDSAMYLCASRSRTNTEAFFGQGTRLTVV.